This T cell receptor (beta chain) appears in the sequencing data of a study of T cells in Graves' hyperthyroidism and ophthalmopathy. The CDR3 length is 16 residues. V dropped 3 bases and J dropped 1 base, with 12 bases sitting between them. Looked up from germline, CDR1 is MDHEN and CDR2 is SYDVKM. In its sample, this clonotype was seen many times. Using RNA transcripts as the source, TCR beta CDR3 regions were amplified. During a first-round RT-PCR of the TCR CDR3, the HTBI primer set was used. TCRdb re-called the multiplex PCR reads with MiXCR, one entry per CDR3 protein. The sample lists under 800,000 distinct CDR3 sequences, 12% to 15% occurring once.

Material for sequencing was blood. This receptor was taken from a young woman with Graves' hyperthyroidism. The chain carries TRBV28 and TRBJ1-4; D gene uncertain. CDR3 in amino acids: CASSFQFRRTNEKLFF. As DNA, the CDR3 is TGTGCCAGCAGTTTCCAATTCCGGCGAACTAATGAAAAACTGTTTTTT.